This TCR beta chain was documented in a study of blood T cell repertoires in COVID-19. V trimming: 5 bases; J trimming: 6 bases; junction bases outside the gene matches: 15. CDR3 length: 16 amino acids. Germline CDR1 SGHRS, CDR2 YFSETQ. Only in-frame clones appear in the TCRdb table, and some are missing; sequencing was by immunoSEQ multiplex PCR. Of roughly 300,000 clones in the sample, about nine tenths were seen once. Specimen: peripheral blood. The gene calls are TRBV5-1 and TRBJ2-7; 9 bases are a match to TRBD2. This sequence was found in a woman younger than 45 with COVID-19, enrolled during active disease. CDR3 in DNA: TGCGCCAGCAGGGGGTTGAGCCCTAGCGGGGTGGGCGAGCAGTACTTC. Translated, it gives CASRGLSPSGVGEQYF.